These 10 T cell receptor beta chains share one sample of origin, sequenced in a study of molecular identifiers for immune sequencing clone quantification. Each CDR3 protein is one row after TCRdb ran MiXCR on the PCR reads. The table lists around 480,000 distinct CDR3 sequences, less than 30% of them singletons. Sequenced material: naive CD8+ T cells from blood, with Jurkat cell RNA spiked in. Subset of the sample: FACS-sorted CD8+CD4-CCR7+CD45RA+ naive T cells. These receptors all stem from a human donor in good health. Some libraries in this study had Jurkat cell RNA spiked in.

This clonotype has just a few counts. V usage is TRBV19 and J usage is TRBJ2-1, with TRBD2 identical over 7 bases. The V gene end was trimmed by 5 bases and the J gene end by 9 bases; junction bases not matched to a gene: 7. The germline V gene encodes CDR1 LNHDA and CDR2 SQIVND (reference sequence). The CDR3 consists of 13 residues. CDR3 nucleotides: TGTGCCAGTAGTCCCGTAGCGGGCGGTGAGCAGTTCTTC. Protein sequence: CASSPVAGGEQFF.

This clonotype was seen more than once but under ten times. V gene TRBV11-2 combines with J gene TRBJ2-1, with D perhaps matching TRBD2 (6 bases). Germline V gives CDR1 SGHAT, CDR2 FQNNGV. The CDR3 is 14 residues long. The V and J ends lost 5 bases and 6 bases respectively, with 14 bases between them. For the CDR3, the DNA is TGTGCCAGCAGCCTCGGGACTGGGCCCAATGAGCAGTTCTTC. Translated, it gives CASSLGTGPNEQFF.

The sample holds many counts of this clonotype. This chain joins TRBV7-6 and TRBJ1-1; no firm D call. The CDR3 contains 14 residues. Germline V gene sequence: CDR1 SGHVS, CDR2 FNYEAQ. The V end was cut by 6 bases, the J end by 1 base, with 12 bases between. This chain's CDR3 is CASRPDGPNTEAFF. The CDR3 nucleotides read TGTGCCAGCAGACCCGACGGACCGAACACTGAAGCTTTCTTT.

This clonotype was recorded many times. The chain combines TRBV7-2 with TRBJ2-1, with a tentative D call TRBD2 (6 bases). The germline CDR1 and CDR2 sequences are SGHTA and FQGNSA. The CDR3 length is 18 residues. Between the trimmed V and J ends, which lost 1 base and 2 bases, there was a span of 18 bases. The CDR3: CASSLGSVSGGTYNEQFF. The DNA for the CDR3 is TGTGCCAGCAGCTTAGGGTCCGTGTCTGGCGGGACCTACAATGAGCAGTTCTTC. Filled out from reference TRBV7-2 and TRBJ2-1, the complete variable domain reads GAGVSQSPSNKVTEKGKDVELRCDPISGHTALYWYRQSLGQGLEFLIYFQGNSAPDKSGLPSDRFSAERTGGSVSTLTIQRTQQEDSAVYLCASSLGSVSGGTYNEQFFGPGTRLTVL.

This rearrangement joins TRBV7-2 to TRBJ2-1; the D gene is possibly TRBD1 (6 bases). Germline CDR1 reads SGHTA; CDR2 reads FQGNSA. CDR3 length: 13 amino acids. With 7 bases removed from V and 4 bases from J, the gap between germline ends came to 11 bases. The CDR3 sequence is CASKGDGYNEQFF. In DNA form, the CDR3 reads TGTGCCAGCAAGGGGGACGGATACAATGAGCAGTTCTTC. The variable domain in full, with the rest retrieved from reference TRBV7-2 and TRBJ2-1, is GAGVSQSPSNKVTEKGKDVELRCDPISGHTALYWYRQSLGQGLEFLIYFQGNSAPDKSGLPSDRFSAERTGGSVSTLTIQRTQQEDSAVYLCASKGDGYNEQFFGPGTRLTVL.

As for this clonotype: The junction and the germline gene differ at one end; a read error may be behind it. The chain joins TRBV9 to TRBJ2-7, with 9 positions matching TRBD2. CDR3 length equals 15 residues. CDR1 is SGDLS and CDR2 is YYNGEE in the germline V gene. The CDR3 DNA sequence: TGTGCCAGCAGCGTAGGGTCTAGCGGGGCCTACGCGCAGTACTTC. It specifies CASSVGSSGAYAQYF. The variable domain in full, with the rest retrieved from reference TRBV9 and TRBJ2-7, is DSGVTQTPKHLITATGQRVTLRCSPRSGDLSVYWYQQSLDQGLQFLIQYYNGEERAKGNILERFSAQQFPDLHSELNLSSLELGDSALYFCASSVGSSGAYAQYFGPGTRLTVT.

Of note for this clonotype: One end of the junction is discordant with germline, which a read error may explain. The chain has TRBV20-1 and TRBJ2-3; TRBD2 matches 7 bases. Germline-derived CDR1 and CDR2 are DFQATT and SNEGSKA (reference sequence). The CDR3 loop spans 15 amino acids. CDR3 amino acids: CSARALAVVTDPQYF. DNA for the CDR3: TGCAGTGCTAGAGCTCTAGCGGTAGTCACAGATCCGCAGTATTTT.

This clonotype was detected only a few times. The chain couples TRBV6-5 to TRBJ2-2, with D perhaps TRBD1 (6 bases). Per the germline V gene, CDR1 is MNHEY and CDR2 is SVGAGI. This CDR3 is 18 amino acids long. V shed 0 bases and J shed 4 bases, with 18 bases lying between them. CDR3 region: CASSYSMTRTVTTGELFF. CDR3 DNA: TGTGCCAGCAGTTACTCGATGACCAGGACAGTCACCACCGGGGAGCTGTTTTTT.

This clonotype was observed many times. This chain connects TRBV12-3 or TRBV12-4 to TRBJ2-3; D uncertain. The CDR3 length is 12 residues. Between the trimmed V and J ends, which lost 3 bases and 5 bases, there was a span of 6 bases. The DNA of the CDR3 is TGTGCCAGCAGTTTTGGGTTAGATACGCAGTATTTT. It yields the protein CASSFGLDTQYF.

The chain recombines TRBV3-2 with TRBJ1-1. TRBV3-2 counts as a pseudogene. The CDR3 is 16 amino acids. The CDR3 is CASRPRLGGENTEAFF. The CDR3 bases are TGTGCCAGCAGGCCTAGGTTAGGCGGTGAGAACACTGAAGCTTTCTTT.